What follows describes a single T cell receptor (beta chain). From RNA transcripts, TCR beta CDR3 regions were amplified. During a first-round RT-PCR of the TCR CDR3, the HTBI primer set was used. TCRdb reanalysed the multiplex PCR reads using MiXCR and keeps one entry per CDR3 protein. The sample includes hundreds of thousands of distinct CDR3 sequences, about 15% of them seen just once. The sample belongs to a study of T cells in Graves' hyperthyroidism and ophthalmopathy. The source is a woman in her 30s with Graves' hyperthyroidism that later progressed to Graves' ophthalmopathy. Sequenced: blood.

CDR3 sequence reads: CASSPPMTLRGEQYF. CDR3 sequence (DNA): TGTGCCAGCAGCCCCCCCATGACCCTGCGGGGCGAGCAGTACTTC. The chain couples TRBV3-1 to TRBJ2-7; possibly TRBD2 for D (6 bases). The CDR3 loop spans 15 amino acids. The V gene's germline CDR1 is LGHDT and CDR2 YNNKEL (reference sequence). The ends were cut back, 4 bases at V and 6 bases at J, with 19 bases in the middle.